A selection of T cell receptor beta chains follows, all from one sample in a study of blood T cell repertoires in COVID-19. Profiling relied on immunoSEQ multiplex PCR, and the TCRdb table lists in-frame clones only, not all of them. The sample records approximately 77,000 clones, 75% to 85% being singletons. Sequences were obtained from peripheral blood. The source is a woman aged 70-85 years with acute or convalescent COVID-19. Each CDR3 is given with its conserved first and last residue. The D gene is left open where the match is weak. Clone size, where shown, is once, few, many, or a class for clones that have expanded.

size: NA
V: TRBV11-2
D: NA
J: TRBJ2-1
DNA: TGTGCCAGCAGCTCGAAAGGGGGCAATGAGCAGTTCTTC
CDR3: CASSSKGGNEQFF

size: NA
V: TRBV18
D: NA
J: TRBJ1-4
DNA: TGTGCCAGCTCACCCCCTGTTGGAGGAGAAGGGCTTAATGAAAAACTGTTTTTT
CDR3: CASSPPVGGEGLNEKLFF

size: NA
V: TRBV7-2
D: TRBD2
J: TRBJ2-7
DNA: TGTGCCAGCAGCTTAGTCGGCGGGGGGGAGTACGAGCAGTACTTC
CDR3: CASSLVGGGEYEQYF

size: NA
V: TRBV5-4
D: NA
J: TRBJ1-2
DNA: TGTGCCAGCAGCTCCCGGACAGCTCCTAACTATGGCTACACCTTC
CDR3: CASSSRTAPNYGYTF

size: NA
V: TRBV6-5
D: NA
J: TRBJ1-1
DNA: TGTGCCAGCAACTACCGGGGTTACACTGAAGCTTTCTTT
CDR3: CASNYRGYTEAFF

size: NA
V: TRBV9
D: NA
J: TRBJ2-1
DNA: TGTGCCAGCAGCGTATGGGGGGGCGTAAACAATGAGCAGTTCTTC
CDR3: CASSVWGGVNNEQFF

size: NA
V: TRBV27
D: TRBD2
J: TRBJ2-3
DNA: TGTGCCAGCAGCCTAAACGGCGGCCTTACTAGCGGGGGGAGCACAGATACGCAGTATTTT
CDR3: CASSLNGGLTSGGSTDTQYF

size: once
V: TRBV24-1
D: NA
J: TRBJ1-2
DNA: TGTGCCACATCGGAGCAGGGATATGGCTACACCTTC
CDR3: CATSEQGYGYTF

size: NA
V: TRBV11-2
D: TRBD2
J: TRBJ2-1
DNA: TGTGCCAGCAGCCTTAGCGGGGGGGAGTACAATGAGCAGTTCTTC
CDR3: CASSLSGGEYNEQFF

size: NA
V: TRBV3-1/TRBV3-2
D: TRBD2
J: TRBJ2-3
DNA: TGTGCCAGCAGCCAAGAGATGGGGGGGGTGGAGACAGATACGCAGTATTTT
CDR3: CASSQEMGGVETDTQYF

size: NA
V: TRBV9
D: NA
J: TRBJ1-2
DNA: TGTGCCAGCAGCGTAGCTAACCAGGGGTATTATGGCTACACCTTC
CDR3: CASSVANQGYYGYTF

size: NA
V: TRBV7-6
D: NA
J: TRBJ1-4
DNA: TGTGCCAGCAGCTTAGCTGAGGATATTGCAACTAATGAAAAACTGTTTTTT
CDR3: CASSLAEDIATNEKLFF

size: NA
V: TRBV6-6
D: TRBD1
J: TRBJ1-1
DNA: TGTGCCAGCAGCTACGGACAGGGGAATACTGAAGCTTTCTTT
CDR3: CASSYGQGNTEAFF

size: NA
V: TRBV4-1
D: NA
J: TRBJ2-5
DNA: TGCGCCAGCAGCCAAGGGAACGGGGGAGAGACCCAGTACTTC
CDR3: CASSQGNGGETQYF

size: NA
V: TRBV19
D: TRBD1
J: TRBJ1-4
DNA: TGTGCCAGTAGTATCGTCAGGGGGAATGAAAAACTGTTTTTT
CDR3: CASSIVRGNEKLFF

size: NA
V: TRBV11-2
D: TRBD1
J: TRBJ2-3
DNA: TGTGCCAGCAACCTACAGGGGGCCACCAACACAGATACGCAGTATTTT
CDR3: CASNLQGATNTDTQYF

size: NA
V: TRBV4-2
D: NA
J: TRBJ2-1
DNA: TGTGCCAGCAGCCAAGAGCAAGCGGCCTCCTACAATGAGCAGTTCTTC
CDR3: CASSQEQAASYNEQFF

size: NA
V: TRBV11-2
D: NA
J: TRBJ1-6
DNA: TGTGCCAGCAGGCCCCTTGCTATAGTTTCACCCCTCCACTTT
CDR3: CASRPLAIVSPLHF

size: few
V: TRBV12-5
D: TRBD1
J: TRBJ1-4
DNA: TGTGCTAGTGGGTTGACAGGGACTAATGAAAAACTGTTTTTT
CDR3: CASGLTGTNEKLFF

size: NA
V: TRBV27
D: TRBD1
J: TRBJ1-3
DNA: TGTGCCAGCAGTCCCATTACAGGGGGCACCGGAAACACCATATATTTT
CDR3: CASSPITGGTGNTIYF

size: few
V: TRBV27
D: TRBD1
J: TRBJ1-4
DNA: TGTGCCAGCAGTTTAGGGACAGGGCATGAAAAACTGTTTTTT
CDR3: CASSLGTGHEKLFF

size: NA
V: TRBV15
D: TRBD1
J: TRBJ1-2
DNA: TGTGCCACCAGCAGAGCGACAGGGGAAATAGACTATGGCTACACCTTC
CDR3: CATSRATGEIDYGYTF

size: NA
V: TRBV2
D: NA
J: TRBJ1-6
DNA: TGTGCCAGCAGTGGGGACAACCACTCACCCCTCCACTTT
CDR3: CASSGDNHSPLHF

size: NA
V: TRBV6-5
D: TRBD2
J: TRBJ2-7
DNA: TGTGCCAGCACTAGCGGGGGTTACGAGCAGTACTTC
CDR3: CASTSGGYEQYF

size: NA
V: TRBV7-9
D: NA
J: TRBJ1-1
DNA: TGTGCCAGCAGCCTTGGGTCGAGGGCTGAAGCTTTCTTT
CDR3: CASSLGSRAEAFF

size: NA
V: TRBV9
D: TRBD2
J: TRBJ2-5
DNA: TGTGCCAGCAGCGGTAGCGGGGGGGCCAGGGAGACCCAGTACTTC
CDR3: CASSGSGGARETQYF

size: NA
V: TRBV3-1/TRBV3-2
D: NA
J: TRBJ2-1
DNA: TGTGCCAGCAGCCAAGGGCAGGGATACTACAATGAGCAGTTCTTC
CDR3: CASSQGQGYYNEQFF

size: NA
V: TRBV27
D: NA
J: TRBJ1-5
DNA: TGTGCCAGCAGCCCGTATAGCAATCAGCCCCAGCATTTT
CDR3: CASSPYSNQPQHF

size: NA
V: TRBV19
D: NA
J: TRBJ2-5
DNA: TGTGCCAGTAGACCTGGGACTTTAGCGTTCCAAGAGACCCAGTACTTC
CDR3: CASRPGTLAFQETQYF

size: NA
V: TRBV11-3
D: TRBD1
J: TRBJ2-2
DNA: TGTGCCAGCAGCTTCAGGGGGCACACCGGGGAGCTGTTTTTT
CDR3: CASSFRGHTGELFF

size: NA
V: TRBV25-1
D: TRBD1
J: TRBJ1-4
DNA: TGTGCCAGCAGTGGGCGCCGGGACAGGAGCGTCACTAATGAAAAACTGTTTTTT
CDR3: CASSGRRDRSVTNEKLFF

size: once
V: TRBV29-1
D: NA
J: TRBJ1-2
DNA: TGCAGCGTTGATTCGGGGTTAGGTGGTGGCTACACCTTC
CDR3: CSVDSGLGGGYTF

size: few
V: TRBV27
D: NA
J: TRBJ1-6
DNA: TGTGCCAGCAGTTTGGGGGGGCCCTCACCCCTCCACTTT
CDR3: CASSLGGPSPLHF